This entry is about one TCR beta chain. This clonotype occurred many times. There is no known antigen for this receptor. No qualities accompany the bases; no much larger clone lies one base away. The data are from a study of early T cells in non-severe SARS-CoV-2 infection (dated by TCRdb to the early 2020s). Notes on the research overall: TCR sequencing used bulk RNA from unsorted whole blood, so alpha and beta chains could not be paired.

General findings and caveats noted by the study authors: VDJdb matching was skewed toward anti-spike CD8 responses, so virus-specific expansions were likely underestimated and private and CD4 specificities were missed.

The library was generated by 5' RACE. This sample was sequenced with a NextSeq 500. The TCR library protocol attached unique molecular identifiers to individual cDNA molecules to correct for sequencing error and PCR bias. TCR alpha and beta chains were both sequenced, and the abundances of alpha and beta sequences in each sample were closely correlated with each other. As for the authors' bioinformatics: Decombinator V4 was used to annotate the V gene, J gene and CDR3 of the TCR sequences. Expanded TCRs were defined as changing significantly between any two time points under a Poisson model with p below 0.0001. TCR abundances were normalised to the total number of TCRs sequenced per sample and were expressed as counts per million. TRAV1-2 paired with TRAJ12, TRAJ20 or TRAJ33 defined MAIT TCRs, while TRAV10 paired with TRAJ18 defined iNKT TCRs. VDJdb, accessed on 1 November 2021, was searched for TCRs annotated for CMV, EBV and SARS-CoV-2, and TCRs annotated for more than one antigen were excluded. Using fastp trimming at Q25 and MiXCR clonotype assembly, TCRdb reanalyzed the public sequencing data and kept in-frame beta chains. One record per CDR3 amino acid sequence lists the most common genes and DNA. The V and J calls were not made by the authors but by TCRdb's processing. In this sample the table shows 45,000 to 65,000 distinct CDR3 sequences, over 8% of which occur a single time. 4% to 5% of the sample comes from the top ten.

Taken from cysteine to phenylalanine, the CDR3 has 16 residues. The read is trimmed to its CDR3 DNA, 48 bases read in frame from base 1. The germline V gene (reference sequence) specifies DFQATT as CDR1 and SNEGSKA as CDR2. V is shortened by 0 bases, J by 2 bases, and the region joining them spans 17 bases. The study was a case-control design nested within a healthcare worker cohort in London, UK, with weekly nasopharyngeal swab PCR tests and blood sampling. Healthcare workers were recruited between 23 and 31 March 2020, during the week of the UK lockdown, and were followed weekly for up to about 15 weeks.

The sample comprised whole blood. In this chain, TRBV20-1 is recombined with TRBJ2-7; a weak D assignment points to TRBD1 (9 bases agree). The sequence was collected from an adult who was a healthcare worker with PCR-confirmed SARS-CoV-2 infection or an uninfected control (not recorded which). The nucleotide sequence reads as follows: TGCAGTGCTAGAGATCGGGGGGGACAGGGACCCTACGAGCAGTACTTC. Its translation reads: CSARDRGGQGPYEQYF.